This T cell receptor (beta chain) derives from a study of human T cells and chemical hapten exposure (dated by TCRdb to the early 2020s). Notes on the research overall: The libraries were sequenced as a pool, and the TCR yield per sample differed mostly because of small variations in library volumes within the pool. Each blood RNA sample was used to sequence both TCR alpha and TCR beta chains. Peripheral blood TCR repertoire changes were tracked in vivo in alopecia patients during primary and secondary sensitization to the hapten diphenylcyclopropenone (DPC).

The full study reports these points: DPC sensitization did not change how many TCRs were above 1 in 1000 frequency, and no evidence was found of alterations in global repertoire structure. Repeated subsampling changed both the strength of the expansion versus patch-test correlation and the threshold at which the correlation became significant.

Total RNA was extracted from unfractionated whole blood collected in Tempus Blood RNA tubes. Roughly five healthy volunteers were used as TCR sequencing controls and were bled at day 0, 2 weeks and 6 weeks. The CDR3 covers 14 residues, taking in both the cysteine and the phenylalanine. Of the read, only the CDR3 DNA is kept; its 42 bases are in frame from base 1. The germline V gene encodes CDR1 SQVTM and CDR2 ANQGSEA. V lost 7 bases and J lost 4 bases; the stretch between them is 16 bases long. Libraries were built with 5' RACE. The instrument was an Illumina MiSeq. Library preparation attached unique molecular identifiers to individual cDNA molecules for quantitative, reproducible TCR counting. The source study handled its data this way. The median number of TCRs per sample was approximately 98,000, ranging from 23,224 to 690,600. The Decombinator software suite was used to annotate the V, J and CDR3 of the TCR reads. For the PS versus PT1 abundance plots, all samples were subsampled to the same number of TCRs (28,000). Expanded TCRs were defined as absent before sensitization and observed at least eight times at the 2-week time point. TCRdb trimmed public reads at Q25 via fastp, called clones via MiXCR and kept in-frame beta chains. Rows are combined by CDR3 protein, so each entry shows the most common genes and DNA. TCRdb, not the authors, supplied the V and J calls. Present in this sample are 110,000 or so distinct CDR3 sequences, 15% to 20% of which were seen just once. Together, the top ten hold roughly 3.1% of the sample.

As regards this clonotype: What antigen it recognizes has not been identified. Per-nucleotide qualities are absent, and no much larger clonotype sits a single base away.

The rearrangement joined TRBV29-1 to TRBJ2-2; a tentative D match to TRBD2 spans 5 bases. The origin of this receptor is a human donor in good health. The CDR3 reads as follows: CSGLRRGSTGELFF. The DNA sequence follows: TGCAGCGGTCTTCGCCGGGGTAGCACCGGGGAGCTGTTTTTT.